The rows below give T cell receptor beta chains drawn from one sample of a study of T cells in localized non-small cell lung cancer. The protocol was immunoSEQ multiplex PCR, while the TCRdb copy is restricted to in-frame clones and leaves out a portion. The profile covers about 33,000 clones, with around 92% appearing a single time and 2% to 2.5% taken by the ten largest. This sample comprised peripheral blood, obtained before any cancer treatment. The receptors were gathered from a female donor older than 55 with stage I lung adenocarcinoma. Both conserved end residues are part of each CDR3. Fields, in order: CDR3 protein, CDR3 DNA, clone size, J gene, V gene, D gene. D genes are given only for firm matches. For some rows the clone size is stated as once, few or many, or as a class when expanded; others skip it.

CDR3aa: CASSLGTGYEKLFF
CDR3nt: TGTGCCAGCTCACTGGGGACAGGTTATGAAAAACTGTTTTTT
abundance: -
j_gene: TRBJ1-4
v_gene: TRBV18
d_gene: TRBD1

CDR3aa: CASGGAGGETQYF
CDR3nt: TGTGCCAGCGGAGGGGCAGGAGGCGAGACCCAGTACTTC
abundance: few
j_gene: TRBJ2-5
v_gene: TRBV5-6
d_gene: -

CDR3aa: CASSLVQGDEKLFF
CDR3nt: TGTGCCAGCAGCTTGGTACAGGGAGATGAAAAACTGTTTTTT
abundance: once
j_gene: TRBJ1-4
v_gene: TRBV7-7
d_gene: -

CDR3aa: CASSSWTDSPLHF
CDR3nt: TGTGCCAGTAGTTCCTGGACAGATTCACCCCTCCACTTT
abundance: few
j_gene: TRBJ1-6
v_gene: TRBV19
d_gene: -

CDR3aa: CASSQGAGTQPQHF
CDR3nt: TGTGCCAGCAGTCAAGGGGCAGGGACTCAGCCCCAGCATTTT
abundance: -
j_gene: TRBJ1-5
v_gene: TRBV7-6
d_gene: -

CDR3aa: CASSLDTGTGLTNYGYTF
CDR3nt: TGTGCCAGCAGCTTGGATACCGGGACAGGGCTTACTAACTATGGCTACACCTTC
abundance: -
j_gene: TRBJ1-2
v_gene: TRBV5-5
d_gene: TRBD1

CDR3aa: CASSQATGGSEKLFF
CDR3nt: TGCGCCAGCAGCCAGGCGACAGGGGGCTCTGAAAAACTGTTTTTT
abundance: once
j_gene: TRBJ1-4
v_gene: TRBV4-3
d_gene: TRBD1

CDR3aa: CASSPGPQETQYF
CDR3nt: TGTGCCAGCTCACCAGGGCCGCAAGAGACCCAGTACTTC
abundance: -
j_gene: TRBJ2-5
v_gene: TRBV18
d_gene: -

CDR3aa: CASSLGTGSTDTQYF
CDR3nt: TGTGCCAGCTCCCTTGGGACTGGCAGCACAGATACGCAGTATTTT
abundance: -
j_gene: TRBJ2-3
v_gene: TRBV18
d_gene: -

CDR3aa: CASSLRGHNSPLHF
CDR3nt: TGTGCCAGCAGTCTCAGGGGACATAATTCACCCCTCCACTTT
abundance: few
j_gene: TRBJ1-6
v_gene: TRBV13
d_gene: -

CDR3aa: CASSLEPGTGELFF
CDR3nt: TGTGCCAGCAGCTTAGAGCCTGGCACCGGGGAGCTGTTTTTT
abundance: -
j_gene: TRBJ2-2
v_gene: TRBV11-3
d_gene: -

CDR3aa: CASSMLTLSGNTIYF
CDR3nt: TGTGCCAGTAGTATGCTGACCCTCTCTGGAAACACCATATATTTT
abundance: -
j_gene: TRBJ1-3
v_gene: TRBV19
d_gene: -

CDR3aa: CASSSGTGGYTF
CDR3nt: TGTGCCAGCAGCTCGGGGACGGGTGGCTACACCTTC
abundance: -
j_gene: TRBJ1-2
v_gene: TRBV7-3
d_gene: -

CDR3aa: CASSGVADRASNEQFF
CDR3nt: TGTGCCAGCAGTGGGGTAGCGGACCGAGCCTCCAATGAGCAGTTCTTC
abundance: -
j_gene: TRBJ2-1
v_gene: TRBV2
d_gene: -

CDR3aa: CASKKGGKDGYTF
CDR3nt: TGTGCCAGCAAGAAAGGTGGGAAGGATGGCTACACCTTC
abundance: -
j_gene: TRBJ1-2
v_gene: TRBV2
d_gene: -

CDR3aa: CASSVGLANEKLFF
CDR3nt: TGTGCCAGCAGCGTAGGTTTGGCTAATGAAAAACTGTTTTTT
abundance: -
j_gene: TRBJ1-4
v_gene: TRBV9
d_gene: -

CDR3aa: CASSVSSGGAIVHNEQFF
CDR3nt: TGTGCCAGCAGCGTATCCAGCGGGGGGGCCATCGTCCACAATGAGCAGTTCTTC
abundance: -
j_gene: TRBJ2-1
v_gene: TRBV9
d_gene: TRBD2

CDR3aa: CASNKGQPRETQYF
CDR3nt: TGTGCCAGTAATAAAGGACAGCCTCGAGAGACCCAGTACTTC
abundance: -
j_gene: TRBJ2-5
v_gene: TRBV11-3
d_gene: -

CDR3aa: CAYLAGSGNTIYF
CDR3nt: TGTGCTTACCTCGCGGGGTCTGGAAACACCATATATTTT
abundance: once
j_gene: TRBJ1-3
v_gene: TRBV30
d_gene: -

CDR3aa: CASSISGFGDETQYF
CDR3nt: TGTGCCAGTAGTATTTCGGGGTTTGGGGACGAGACCCAGTACTTC
abundance: -
j_gene: TRBJ2-5
v_gene: TRBV19
d_gene: -

CDR3aa: CASSIRPASEGTQYF
CDR3nt: TGTGCCAGCAGTATTCGTCCCGCCTCGGAGGGGACCCAGTACTTC
abundance: -
j_gene: TRBJ2-5
v_gene: TRBV2
d_gene: -

CDR3aa: CASSAPGKVKLFF
CDR3nt: TGTGCCAGCAGTGCACCGGGAAAGGTAAAACTGTTTTTT
abundance: once
j_gene: TRBJ1-4
v_gene: TRBV27
d_gene: -

CDR3aa: CSVQGNEETQYF
CDR3nt: TGCAGCGTTCAGGGAAATGAAGAGACCCAGTACTTC
abundance: -
j_gene: TRBJ2-5
v_gene: TRBV29-1
d_gene: -

CDR3aa: CASSGTGGTASYNEQFF
CDR3nt: TGTGCCAGCAGCGGGACAGGCGGGACAGCTTCCTACAATGAGCAGTTCTTC
abundance: -
j_gene: TRBJ2-1
v_gene: TRBV21-1
d_gene: -

CDR3aa: CASSLRATNEKLFF
CDR3nt: TGTGCCAGCAGCTTGCGGGCAACTAATGAAAAACTGTTTTTT
abundance: -
j_gene: TRBJ1-4
v_gene: TRBV5-8
d_gene: -

CDR3aa: CASSQGHRGLGNQPQHF
CDR3nt: TGTGCCAGCAGCCAAGGTCACAGGGGGCTGGGCAATCAGCCCCAGCATTTT
abundance: -
j_gene: TRBJ1-5
v_gene: TRBV14
d_gene: TRBD1

CDR3aa: CASSLDRRSYEQYF
CDR3nt: TGCGCCAGCAGCTTGGACAGGAGATCCTACGAGCAGTACTTC
abundance: -
j_gene: TRBJ2-7
v_gene: TRBV5-1
d_gene: -

CDR3aa: CASSLAGASSYEQYF
CDR3nt: TGTGCCAGCAGCTTAGCCGGGGCTAGCTCCTACGAGCAGTACTTC
abundance: -
j_gene: TRBJ2-7
v_gene: TRBV7-2
d_gene: -

CDR3aa: CANSESRDEQYF
CDR3nt: TGTGCCAACAGTGAGAGTAGGGACGAGCAGTACTTC
abundance: once
j_gene: TRBJ2-7
v_gene: TRBV6-1
d_gene: -

CDR3aa: CASSKVRGYTEAFF
CDR3nt: TGTGCCAGCAGCAAAGTAAGGGGGTACACTGAAGCTTTCTTT
abundance: -
j_gene: TRBJ1-1
v_gene: TRBV21-1
d_gene: -

CDR3aa: CSVEGQLNTEAFF
CDR3nt: TGCAGCGTCGAGGGACAGCTTAACACTGAAGCTTTCTTT
abundance: -
j_gene: TRBJ1-1
v_gene: TRBV29-1
d_gene: TRBD1

CDR3aa: CASSSPGGMGYF
CDR3nt: TGTGCCAGCAGCTCCCCGGGGGGGATGGGATACTTT
abundance: -
j_gene: TRBJ1-6
v_gene: TRBV6-1
d_gene: -

CDR3aa: CASSLEDTQYF
CDR3nt: TGCGCCAGCAGCTTGGAGGATACGCAGTATTTT
abundance: -
j_gene: TRBJ2-3
v_gene: TRBV5-1
d_gene: -

CDR3aa: CACSTYEQYF
CDR3nt: TGTGCCTGTAGTACCTACGAGCAGTACTTC
abundance: once
j_gene: TRBJ2-7
v_gene: TRBV6-1
d_gene: -

CDR3aa: CATSGGASDTQYF
CDR3nt: TGCGCCACCAGCGGGGGGGCCTCAGATACGCAGTATTTT
abundance: -
j_gene: TRBJ2-3
v_gene: TRBV10-1
d_gene: TRBD2

CDR3aa: CASSGGQVRNSPLHF
CDR3nt: TGTGCCAGCAGTGGCGGACAGGTCCGGAATTCACCCCTCCACTTT
abundance: -
j_gene: TRBJ1-6
v_gene: TRBV28
d_gene: TRBD1

CDR3aa: CASSSLLVRRMNGYTF
CDR3nt: TGTGCCAGCAGCTCCCTTTTGGTAAGGAGAATGAATGGCTACACCTTC
abundance: -
j_gene: TRBJ1-2
v_gene: TRBV5-4
d_gene: -

CDR3aa: CASSNLAGEYNEQFF
CDR3nt: TGTGCCAGCAGTAACCTAGCGGGAGAGTACAATGAGCAGTTCTTC
abundance: -
j_gene: TRBJ2-1
v_gene: TRBV5-4
d_gene: TRBD2

CDR3aa: CASSLEGVRGRVTDTQYF
CDR3nt: TGTGCCAGCAGCTTAGAGGGGGTTCGGGGGAGGGTCACAGATACGCAGTATTTT
abundance: once
j_gene: TRBJ2-3
v_gene: TRBV11-2
d_gene: TRBD2

CDR3aa: CASSEGSGTVYNEQFF
CDR3nt: TGTGCCAGCAGTGAAGGTTCTGGGACAGTATACAATGAGCAGTTCTTC
abundance: -
j_gene: TRBJ2-1
v_gene: TRBV2
d_gene: TRBD1

CDR3aa: CASSVGQFNEKLFF
CDR3nt: TGTGCCAGCAGCGTGGGACAGTTTAATGAAAAACTGTTTTTT
abundance: -
j_gene: TRBJ1-4
v_gene: TRBV7-2
d_gene: TRBD1

CDR3aa: CASNQVNTEAFF
CDR3nt: TGTGCCAGCAATCAGGTGAACACTGAAGCTTTCTTT
abundance: -
j_gene: TRBJ1-1
v_gene: TRBV18
d_gene: -

CDR3aa: CASSPGQGSYNEQFF
CDR3nt: TGTGCCAGCAGCCCTGGACAGGGCTCCTACAATGAGCAGTTCTTC
abundance: -
j_gene: TRBJ2-1
v_gene: TRBV7-2
d_gene: TRBD1

CDR3aa: CASTRGDRLHFRGYTF
CDR3nt: TGTGCCAGCACCCGTGGGGACAGACTCCACTTTAGGGGCTACACCTTC
abundance: -
j_gene: TRBJ1-2
v_gene: TRBV7-2
d_gene: TRBD1

CDR3aa: CASSRDRGVGGISVGYTF
CDR3nt: TGTGCCAGCTCACGGGACAGGGGAGTCGGAGGTATCTCTGTTGGCTACACCTTC
abundance: -
j_gene: TRBJ1-2
v_gene: TRBV18
d_gene: TRBD1

CDR3aa: CASSLVAGVHTGELFF
CDR3nt: TGTGCCAGCAGCTTAGTCGCTGGGGTGCACACCGGGGAGCTGTTTTTT
abundance: -
j_gene: TRBJ2-2
v_gene: TRBV7-9
d_gene: -

CDR3aa: CASSHPGTESSYEQYF
CDR3nt: TGCGCCAGCAGCCACCCCGGGACCGAGAGCTCCTACGAGCAGTACTTC
abundance: -
j_gene: TRBJ2-7
v_gene: TRBV4-1
d_gene: -

CDR3aa: CASSFFRTESPLHF
CDR3nt: TGTGCCAGCAGCTTCTTTCGGACTGAGTCACCCCTCCACTTT
abundance: -
j_gene: TRBJ1-6
v_gene: TRBV7-9
d_gene: -

CDR3aa: CASSRTGSSYNEQFF
CDR3nt: TGTGCCAGCTCGCGGACAGGATCCTCCTACAATGAGCAGTTCTTC
abundance: -
j_gene: TRBJ2-1
v_gene: TRBV6-1
d_gene: TRBD1

CDR3aa: CASSQHPSGGLSYEQYF
CDR3nt: TGCGCCAGCAGCCAACATCCTAGCGGGGGGCTCTCCTACGAGCAGTACTTC
abundance: -
j_gene: TRBJ2-7
v_gene: TRBV4-1
d_gene: TRBD2

CDR3aa: CASSKSPGLAPQFF
CDR3nt: TGTGCCAGCAGCAAAAGCCCAGGACTAGCTCCTCAGTTCTTC
abundance: -
j_gene: TRBJ2-1
v_gene: TRBV7-3
d_gene: TRBD2

CDR3aa: CASSQDLQGGYGYTF
CDR3nt: TGCGCCAGCAGCCAAGATCTGCAGGGCGGCTATGGCTACACCTTC
abundance: -
j_gene: TRBJ1-2
v_gene: TRBV4-3
d_gene: -

CDR3aa: CAISPPDRAKTMNYGYTF
CDR3nt: TGTGCCATCAGCCCTCCGGACAGGGCCAAAACTATGAACTATGGCTACACCTTC
abundance: -
j_gene: TRBJ1-2
v_gene: TRBV10-3
d_gene: TRBD1

CDR3aa: CASSELAGGLTYNEQFF
CDR3nt: TGTGCCAGCAGTGAACTAGCGGGGGGGCTAACCTACAATGAGCAGTTCTTC
abundance: -
j_gene: TRBJ2-1
v_gene: TRBV2
d_gene: TRBD2

CDR3aa: CASSETVGATDTQYF
CDR3nt: TGTGCCAGCAGTGAAACCGTGGGGGCCACAGATACGCAGTATTTT
abundance: -
j_gene: TRBJ2-3
v_gene: TRBV25-1
d_gene: -

CDR3aa: CASSYSADRGNSPLHF
CDR3nt: TGTGCCAGCAGTTACTCGGCCGACAGGGGGAATTCACCCCTCCACTTT
abundance: -
j_gene: TRBJ1-6
v_gene: TRBV6-6
d_gene: TRBD1